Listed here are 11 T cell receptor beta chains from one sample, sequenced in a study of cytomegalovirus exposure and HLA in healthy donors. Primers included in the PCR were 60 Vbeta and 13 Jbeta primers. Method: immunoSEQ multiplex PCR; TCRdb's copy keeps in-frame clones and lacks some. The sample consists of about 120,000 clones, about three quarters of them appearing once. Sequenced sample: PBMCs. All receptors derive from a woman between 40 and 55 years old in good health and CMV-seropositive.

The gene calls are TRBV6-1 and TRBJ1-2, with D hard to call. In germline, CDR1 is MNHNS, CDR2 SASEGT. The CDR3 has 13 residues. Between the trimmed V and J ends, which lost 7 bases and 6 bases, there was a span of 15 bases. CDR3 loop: CASTWRQRDGYTF. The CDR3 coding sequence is TGTGCCAGCACTTGGCGGCAGCGGGATGGCTACACCTTC.

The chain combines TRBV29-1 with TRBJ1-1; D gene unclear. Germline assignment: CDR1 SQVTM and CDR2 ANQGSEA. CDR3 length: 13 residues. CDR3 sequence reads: CRRTRQAPTEAFF. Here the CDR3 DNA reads TGCAGACGAACACGCCAGGCGCCCACTGAAGCTTTCTTT.

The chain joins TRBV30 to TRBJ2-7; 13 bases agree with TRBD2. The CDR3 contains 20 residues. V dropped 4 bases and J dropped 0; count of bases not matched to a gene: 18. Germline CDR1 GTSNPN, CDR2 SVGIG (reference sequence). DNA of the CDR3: TGTGCCTGGAAAGGAAGGGGGCGGGGACTAGCGGGATATACCTCCTACGAGCAGTACTTC. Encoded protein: CAWKGRGRGLAGYTSYEQYF.

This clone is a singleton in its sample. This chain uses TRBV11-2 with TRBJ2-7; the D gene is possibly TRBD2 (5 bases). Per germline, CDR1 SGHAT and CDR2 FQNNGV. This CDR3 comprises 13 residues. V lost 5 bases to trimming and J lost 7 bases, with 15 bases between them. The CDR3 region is CASSQPIRGEQYF. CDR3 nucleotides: TGTGCCAGCAGCCAACCGATCAGAGGGGAGCAGTACTTC.

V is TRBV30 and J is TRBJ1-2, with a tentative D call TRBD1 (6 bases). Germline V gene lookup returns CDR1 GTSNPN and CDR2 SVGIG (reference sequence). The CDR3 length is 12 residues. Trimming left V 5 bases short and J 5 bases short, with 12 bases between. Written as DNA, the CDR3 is TGTGCCTGGGCTTTGGACAGTTATGGCTACACCTTC. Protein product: CAWALDSYGYTF.

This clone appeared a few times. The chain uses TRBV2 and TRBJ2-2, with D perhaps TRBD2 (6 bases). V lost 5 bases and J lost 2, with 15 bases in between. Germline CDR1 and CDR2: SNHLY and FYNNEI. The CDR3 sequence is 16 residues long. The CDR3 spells CASSIRTGVNTGELFF. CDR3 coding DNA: TGTGCCAGCAGTATTCGAACGGGGGTTAACACCGGGGAGCTGTTTTTT.

For the CDR3, the DNA is TGTGCCAGCAGCTTGAGTAACAGGGGTATAACCGGGGAGCTGTTTTTT. Protein sequence: CASSLSNRGITGELFF. The chain employs TRBV5-4 and TRBJ2-2; 7 nucleotides align to TRBD1. The CDR3 runs 16 residues. With 1 base clipped from V and 5 bases from J, the junction kept 8 bases outside the gene matches. Germline V CDR1 and CDR2: SGHNT, YYREEE (reference sequence). Together with reference TRBV5-4 and TRBJ2-2, the CDR3 gives the full variable domain: ETGVTQSPTHLIKTRGQQVTLRCSSQSGHNTVSWYQQALGQGPQFIFQYYREEENGRGNFPPRFSGLQFPNYSSELNVNALELDDSALYLCASSLSNRGITGELFFGEGSRLTVL.

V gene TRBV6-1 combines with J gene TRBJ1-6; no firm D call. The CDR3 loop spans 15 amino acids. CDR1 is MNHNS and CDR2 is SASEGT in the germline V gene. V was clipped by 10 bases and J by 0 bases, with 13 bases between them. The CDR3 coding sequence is TGTGCCACCCACCCCTTCGGCTCCTATAATTCACCCCTCCACTTT. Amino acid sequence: CATHPFGSYNSPLHF.

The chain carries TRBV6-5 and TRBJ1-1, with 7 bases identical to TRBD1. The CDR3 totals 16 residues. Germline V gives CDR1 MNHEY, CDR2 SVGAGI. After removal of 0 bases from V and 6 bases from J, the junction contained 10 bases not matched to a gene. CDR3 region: CASSYSGEGGKAEAFF. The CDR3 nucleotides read TGTGCCAGCAGTTACTCCGGGGAAGGGGGCAAGGCTGAAGCTTTCTTT.

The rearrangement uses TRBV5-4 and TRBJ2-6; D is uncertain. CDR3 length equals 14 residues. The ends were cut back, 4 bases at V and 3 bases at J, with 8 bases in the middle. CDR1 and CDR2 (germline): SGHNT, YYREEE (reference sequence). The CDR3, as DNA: TGTGCCAGCAGCCCAGTTGGTGGGGCCAACGTCCTGACTTTC. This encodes CASSPVGGANVLTF.

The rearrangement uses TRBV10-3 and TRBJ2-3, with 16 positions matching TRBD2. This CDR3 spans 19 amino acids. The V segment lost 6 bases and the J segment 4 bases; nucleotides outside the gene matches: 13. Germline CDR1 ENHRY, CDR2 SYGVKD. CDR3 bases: TGTGCCATCAGACACGGGACTAGCGGGGGGGCCGTAGCCGCAGATACGCAGTATTTT. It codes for CAIRHGTSGGAVAADTQYF.